This TCR beta chain was identified in a study of blood T cell repertoires in COVID-19. As for the study in general: Samples of COVID-19 (acute and convalescent) were obtained from the United States, Italy and Spain. T cells, B-cell-depleted T cells, or PBMCs provided the cDNA or gDNA that served as material.

As handled by the study authors: Reference gene primer amplification yielded estimated nucleated cell counts. Clones were read by immunoSEQ multiplex PCR, and TCRdb kept only the in-frame ones, dropping some. The V and J calls and the clone size are those of that table, but D and trimming were determined from the DNA. The table has roughly 28,000 clones, about 91% seen once. The CDR3 consists of 15 residues. V lost 0 bases, J lost 5 bases, and 7 bases stayed unmatched. Germline CDR1 and CDR2: SGDLS and YYNGEE. The chain joins TRBV9 to TRBJ2-7; 8 positions agree with TRBD2. The receptor's source is a human donor with acute or convalescent COVID-19. The donor label of this sample is uncertain. The sequenced sample was peripheral blood. CDR3 DNA: TGTGCCAGCAGCGTAGGTGGGACTAGGATCGACGAGCAGTACTTC. It is translated as CASSVGGTRIDEQYF.